This T cell receptor (beta chain) was sequenced in a study of blood T cell repertoires in COVID-19. TCRdb keeps only in-frame clones here, not all; method: immunoSEQ multiplex PCR. The table records some 450,000 clones, around 90% of them present only once. The Seattle patients, enrolled during active infection, were followed longitudinally. This clone was seen only a few times. Germline V CDR1 and CDR2: SGHTA, FQGNSA. With 1 base removed from V and 4 bases from J, the gap between germline ends came to 7 bases. The CDR3 contains 14 residues. The source is a young man with COVID-19, enrolled during active disease. The sample taken for sequencing was peripheral blood. The chain recombines TRBV7-2 with TRBJ2-2; D remains ambiguous. CDR3 bases: TGTGCCAGCAGCTTAGTAGTTTTCACCGGGGAGCTGTTTTTT. This codes for CASSLVVFTGELFF.